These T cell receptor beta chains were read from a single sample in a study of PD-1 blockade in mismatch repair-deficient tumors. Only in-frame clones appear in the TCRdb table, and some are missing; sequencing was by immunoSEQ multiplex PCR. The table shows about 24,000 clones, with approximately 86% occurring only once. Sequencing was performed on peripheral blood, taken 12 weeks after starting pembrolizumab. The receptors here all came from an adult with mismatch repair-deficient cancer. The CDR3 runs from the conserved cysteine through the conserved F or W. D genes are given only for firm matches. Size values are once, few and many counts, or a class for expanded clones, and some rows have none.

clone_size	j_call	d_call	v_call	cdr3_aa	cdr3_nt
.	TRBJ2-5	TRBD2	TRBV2	CASSDYGSGRAWWWETQYF	TGTGCCAGCAGTGATTATGGTAGCGGGAGGGCCTGGTGGTGGGAGACCCAGTACTTC
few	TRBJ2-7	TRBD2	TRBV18	CASSQGLASQWAQYF	TGTGCCAGCTCACAGGGACTAGCGTCCCAGTGGGCCCAGTACTTC
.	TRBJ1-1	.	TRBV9	CASSARWTTLGTEAFF	TGTGCCAGCAGCGCGAGGTGGACAACCCTAGGGACTGAAGCTTTCTTT
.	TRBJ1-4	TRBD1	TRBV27	CASSRGLGEKLFF	TGTGCCAGCAGCAGGGGGCTGGGTGAAAAACTGTTTTTT
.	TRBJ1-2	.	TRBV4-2	CASSQDRGGSYGYTF	TGTGCCAGCAGCCAAGATCGCGGGGGGAGCTATGGCTACACCTTC
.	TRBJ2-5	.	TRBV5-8	CASNLPPGTGEETQYF	TGTGCCAGCAACCTCCCCCCCGGGACCGGGGAAGAGACCCAGTACTTC
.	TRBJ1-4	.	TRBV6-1	CASSARNEKLFF	TGTGCCAGCAGTGCCCGTAATGAAAAACTGTTTTTT
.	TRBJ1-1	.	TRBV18	CASSRSYLTQNTEAFF	TGTGCCAGCTCACGCTCCTACCTCACTCAGAACACTGAAGCTTTCTTT
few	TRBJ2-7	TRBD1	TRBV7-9	CASSSQGAYEQYF	TGTGCCAGCAGCTCGCAGGGGGCCTACGAGCAGTACTTC
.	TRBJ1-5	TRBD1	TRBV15	CATSSGTVSNQPQHF	TGTGCCACCAGCAGTGGGACAGTTAGCAATCAGCCCCAGCATTTT
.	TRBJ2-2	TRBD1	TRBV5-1	CASSLQRQGRTGELFF	TGCGCCAGCAGCTTGCAACGACAGGGGAGAACCGGGGAGCTGTTTTTT
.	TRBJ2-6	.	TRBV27	CASSYAIWLQSRANVLTF	TGTGCCAGCAGTTACGCAATCTGGCTACAAAGTCGGGCCAACGTCCTGACTTTC
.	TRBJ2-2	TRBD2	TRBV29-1	CSVEFAGGRGGELFF	TGCAGCGTTGAATTCGCGGGAGGGCGTGGCGGGGAGCTGTTTTTT
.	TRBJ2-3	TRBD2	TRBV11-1	CASSSTSVGPDTQYF	TGTGCCAGCAGCTCAACTAGCGTCGGGCCAGATACGCAGTATTTT
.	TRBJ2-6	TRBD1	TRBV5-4	CASSLGQGGVSGANVLTF	TGTGCCAGCAGCCTGGGACAGGGGGGGGTCTCTGGGGCCAACGTCCTGACTTTC
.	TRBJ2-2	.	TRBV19	CASSISVNTGELFF	TGTGCCAGTAGTATTTCCGTGAACACCGGGGAGCTGTTTTTT
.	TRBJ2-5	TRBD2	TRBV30	CAWRKGLAGVETQYF	TGTGCCTGGAGAAAGGGACTAGCGGGAGTCGAGACCCAGTACTTC
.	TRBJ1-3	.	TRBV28	CASGVYHPIYF	TGTGCCAGCGGGGTGTATCATCCCATATATTTT